This T cell receptor beta chain originates from a study of OX40 agonist ivuxolimab in advanced cancers. This table comes from immunoSEQ multiplex PCR, and its TCRdb copy is limited to in-frame clones, with some not included. The sample carries tens of thousands of clones, 84% recorded once. General observations from the study: In the 0.1 to 3.0 mg/kg range, CD4+ and CD8+ blood T cells had expanded clonally by week 6.

Worth noting for this clone: The antigen is undetermined.

The CDR3 is made up of 15 amino acids. The germline V and J ends were trimmed by 0 bases and 7 bases, with 15 bases remaining between them. Germline V lookup: CDR1 SNHLY, CDR2 FYNNEI. The sequences come from CD4+ or CD8+ T cells sorted from blood, collected in a trial of the OX40 agonist ivuxolimab. This receptor was obtained from an adult with an advanced solid tumor such as melanoma, head and neck, liver or kidney cancer. The chain recombines TRBV2 with TRBJ1-2, with D possibly matching TRBD1 (6 bases). The CDR3 region has the DNA TGTGCCAGCAGTGAAGCGCTCTGGACAGCTTTTGGCTACACCTTC. It translates to CASSEALWTAFGYTF.